This T cell receptor (beta chain) was identified in a study of T cell responses to AZD1222 COVID-19 vaccine (dated by TCRdb to the early 2020s). General notes on the study: AZD1222 recipients with second doses at about 4 weeks or about 12 weeks were pooled, because spike-specific TCR depth and breadth did not differ between schedules. TCR sequencing was performed for 230 to 250 trial participants, of whom around 200 were given two doses of AZD1222 and approximately 26 were given two doses of MenACWY control vaccine. Trial participants were enrolled into age subgroups of 18-55, 56-69 and 70-plus years, which contained roughly 140, 27 and 60 TCR-sequenced participants, respectively. The study at large found these results: A significant rise in spike-specific TCR breadth and depth was observed after two AZD1222 doses relative to day 0 and relative to MenACWY recipients. In the small 56-69-year group, the increase in depth fell short of significance, most likely because of low power. Nearly half of unique spike-specific TCRs reportedly recognized epitopes outside regions mutated in the B.1.351 and B.1.1.7 variants. Vaccine-associated CD4 TCRs spanned the whole spike protein, with dominant responses in regions 160-218 and 743-854. Only five or six AZD1222 recipients were SARS-CoV-2 seropositive at baseline, limiting conclusions about previously exposed vaccinees. Most participants were white British and females outnumbered males, and the authors suggested that clonal diversity may have been underestimated. Because no day 14 peak-response samples were available, the repertoires could be characterized only after the peak T cell response.

As concerns this clone: No cognate antigen has been identified for it. Base qualities are not recorded, but no much larger clone differs from it by a single base.

The germline V gene sets CDR1 to SGHTA and CDR2 to FQGNSA. From the cysteine through the phenylalanine, the CDR3 covers 15 amino acids. Here the CDR3 DNA is all that survives: 45 bases in frame from base 1. The germline V and J ends show losses of 5 bases and 10 bases respectively, and no gene match explains 10 bases of the junction. The CDR3 regions of human TCRbeta chains were subjected to immunosequencing. In the paper's pipeline: Repertoire TCRs were matched against a reference library of SARS-CoV-2-specific TCRs generated with the MIRA antigen-specificity platform. Breadth was defined as the fraction of unique TCRs that were SARS-CoV-2-associated. Depth was defined as the fraction of total T cells that were SARS-CoV-2-associated. Each spike-specific TCR was assigned to its reactive spike region and to a CD4 or CD8 class using the MIRA data. Log10-transformed breadth and depth values were compared by one-way ANOVA with Sidak's multiple comparisons tests. TCRdb limited this immuneACCESS table to in-frame rearrangements with V and J called. A share of clones is missing; checked studies link under half to unresolved V genes, and the rest is unexplained. V and J calls and clone size are given by that table; D and trimming were obtained from the DNA. Here the sample has approximately 130,000 clones; just over 90% occur a single time. The ten most abundant clones make up 7.2% of the sample.

The sample's time point label, in plain terms: baseline before first vaccination. The vaccinee samples were drawn from two UK trials, COV001 and COV002, one of which was a single-blind randomized controlled phase 2/3 trial testing AZD1222 (ChAdOx1 nCoV-19) in healthy adults. For TCRbeta chain sequencing, PBMC samples were collected from trial participants at day 0 and at day 28 after the second dose. Sample: peripheral blood, taken on day 0 of AZD1222 vaccination. Rearrangement joined TRBV7-2 to TRBJ2-1; 11 junctional bases match TRBD2. The source is an adult in good health. The DNA is as follows: TGTGCCAGCAGCCTCGCCGGGACTAGCGGCCGGGAGCAGTTCTTC. The resulting protein is CASSLAGTSGREQFF.